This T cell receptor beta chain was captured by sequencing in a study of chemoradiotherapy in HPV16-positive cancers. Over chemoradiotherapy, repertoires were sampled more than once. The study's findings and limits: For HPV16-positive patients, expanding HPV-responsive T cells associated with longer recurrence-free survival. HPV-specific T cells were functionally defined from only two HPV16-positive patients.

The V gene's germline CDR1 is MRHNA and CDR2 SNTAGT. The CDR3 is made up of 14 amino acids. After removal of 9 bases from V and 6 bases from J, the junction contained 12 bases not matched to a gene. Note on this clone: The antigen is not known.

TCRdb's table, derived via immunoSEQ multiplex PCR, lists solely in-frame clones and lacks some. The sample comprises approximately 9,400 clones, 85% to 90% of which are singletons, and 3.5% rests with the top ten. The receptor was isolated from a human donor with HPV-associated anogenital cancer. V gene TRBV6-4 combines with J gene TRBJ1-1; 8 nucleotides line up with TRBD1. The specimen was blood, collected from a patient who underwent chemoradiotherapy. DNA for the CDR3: TGTGCCAGAGACAGGGGCGACTTTAGGTCTGAAGCTTTCTTT. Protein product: CARDRGDFRSEAFF.